These T cell receptor beta chains were read from a single sample in a study of siplizumab effects on memory and regulatory T cells. TCRdb's copy holds only in-frame clones and misses some; the assay was immunoSEQ multiplex PCR. The sample consists of 57,000 or so clones, 85% to 95% of them appearing once. Input material: CD8+ T cells sorted from blood. These receptors originate from a human donor in good health. Both conserved end residues are part of each CDR3. A D gene is named only where the DNA matches it firmly. For some rows the clone size is stated as once, few or many, or as a class when expanded; others skip it.

TRBV4-1	TRBD2	TRBJ2-1	-	TGCGCCAGCAGCCAAGACGGACTAGCGGGAGGTATCCAGTTCTTC	CASSQDGLAGGIQFF
TRBV7-8	TRBD2	TRBJ2-1	-	TGTGCCAGCAGCCGAACACTAGCGGGAGGGGGGAATGAGCAGTTCTTC	CASSRTLAGGGNEQFF
TRBV7-3	-	TRBJ2-3	-	TGTGCCAGCAGCCAGGGCCCAGATACGCAGTATTTT	CASSQGPDTQYF
TRBV4-1	-	TRBJ1-1	-	TGCGCCAGCAGCCAACGTGCGGGTTGGTCTGAAGCTTTCTTT	CASSQRAGWSEAFF
TRBV29-1	-	TRBJ1-3	-	TGCAGCGTTGAAGATCGAGTGACCGACTCTGGAAACACCATATATTTT	CSVEDRVTDSGNTIYF
TRBV28	-	TRBJ1-5	-	TGTGCCAGCAGTTCCCGGGGGGAGGGGTATCAGCCCCAGCATTTT	CASSSRGEGYQPQHF
TRBV9	TRBD1	TRBJ1-4	-	TGTGCCAGCAGCCCCCCGGGACAGGGGCGAGAAAAACTGTTTTTT	CASSPPGQGREKLFF
TRBV29-1	-	TRBJ2-2	-	TGCAGCGTTACCGGGGCGAACACCGGGGAGCTGTTTTTT	CSVTGANTGELFF
TRBV6-5	-	TRBJ2-3	-	TGTGCCAGCAGCAGACTAGTGCGGGACGATACGCAGTATTTT	CASSRLVRDDTQYF
TRBV9	TRBD1	TRBJ2-2	few	TGTGCCAGCAGCGCCGGACAGGGGCCCGGGGAGCTGTTTTTT	CASSAGQGPGELFF
TRBV25-1	TRBD1	TRBJ2-5	-	TGTGCCAGCAGTTTCGAGGACAGGGCCGGCTCGGAGACCCAGTACTTC	CASSFEDRAGSETQYF